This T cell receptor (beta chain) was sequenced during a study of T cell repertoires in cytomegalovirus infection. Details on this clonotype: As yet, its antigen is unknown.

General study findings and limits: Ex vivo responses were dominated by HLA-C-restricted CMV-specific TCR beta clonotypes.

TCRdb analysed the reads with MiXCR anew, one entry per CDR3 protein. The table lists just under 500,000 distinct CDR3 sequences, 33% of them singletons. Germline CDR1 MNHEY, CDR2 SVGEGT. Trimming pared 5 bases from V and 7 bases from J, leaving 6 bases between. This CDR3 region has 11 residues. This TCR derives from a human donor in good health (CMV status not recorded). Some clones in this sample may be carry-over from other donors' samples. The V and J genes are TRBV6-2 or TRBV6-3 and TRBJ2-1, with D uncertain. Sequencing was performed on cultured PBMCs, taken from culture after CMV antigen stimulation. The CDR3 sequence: CASSTRNEQFF. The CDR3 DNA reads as TGTGCCAGCAGTACGCGGAATGAGCAGTTCTTC.